A selection of T cell receptor beta chains follows, all from one sample in a study of blood T cell repertoires in COVID-19. Repertoires were generated with immunoSEQ multiplex PCR, while TCRdb's copy carries only in-frame clones and drops some. Of roughly 200,000 clones listed, around 88% were seen once; the top ten hold 4.5% to 5.5%. Source material: PBMCs or T cells enriched from blood (not recorded which). Source of these receptors: a woman younger than 45 who had been exposed to COVID-19. Each CDR3 is given with its conserved first and last residue.

CASSKALEDRVLHSNQPQHF	TRBV21-1	TRBJ1-5
CASRVGRGYDGYTF	TRBV27	TRBJ1-2
CASSPPSGNTIYF	TRBV3-1/TRBV3-2	TRBJ1-3
CASSLYVSGQGADTQYF	TRBV5-1	TRBJ2-3
CATGQGRATEAFF	TRBV28	TRBJ1-1
CASSQDGLAGGGPSREQYF	TRBV3-1/TRBV3-2	TRBJ2-7
CASSIGIQPQHF	TRBV19	TRBJ1-5
CASRGTGGGSPLHF	TRBV2	TRBJ1-6
CASSRPEGAHVANQPQHF	TRBV19	TRBJ1-5
CSASEDSSGNTIYF	TRBV20-1	TRBJ1-3
CASSPSTGNNQPQHF	TRBV18	TRBJ1-5
CATNDPQGSSTDTQYF	TRBV24-1	TRBJ2-3
CASSLAGRTNTGELFF	TRBV7-9	TRBJ2-2
CASSLAEPSNQPQHF	TRBV7-8	TRBJ1-5
CASSSTAPDRGSYEQYF	TRBV27	TRBJ2-7
CASSLAGRSTQYF	TRBV5-1	TRBJ2-5
CASSPHGTGAGNEQFF	TRBV7-3	TRBJ2-1
CASSLDFGGTDTQYF	TRBV5-4	TRBJ2-3
CASSSTTIRSYNEQFF	TRBV11-2	TRBJ2-1
CASSTRTGATYEQYF	TRBV7-2	TRBJ2-7
CASSFYGANEQFF	TRBV7-2	TRBJ2-1
CASSLDASGDEQYF	TRBV5-4	TRBJ2-7
CASSAQGTITDTQYF	TRBV27	TRBJ2-3
CAISAGSEYEQYF	TRBV10-3	TRBJ2-7
CASSVGKENYGYTF	TRBV9	TRBJ1-2
CASSLDRGQTDTQYF	TRBV5-1	TRBJ2-3